Below, one T cell receptor beta chain is given with its context. Per the original methods: Reference gene primer amplification gave nucleated cell count estimates. Some clones are missing from TCRdb's copy, which holds only in-frame ones; the method was immunoSEQ multiplex PCR. The V and J calls and clone size are taken from that table; D and trimming were inferred from the DNA. The sample gives around 190,000 clones, approximately 87% of which show up once; around 21% is in the top ten. This sample stems from a study of blood T cell repertoires in COVID-19. Study at large: PBMCs, B-cell-depleted T cells, or T cells were the source of the cDNA or gDNA that made up the material.

Germline CDR1 reads SGDLS; CDR2 reads YYNGEE. The germline V and J ends were trimmed by 0 bases and 0 bases, with 10 bases remaining between them. The length of the CDR3 is 15 residues. The receptor was derived from a man in his 70s with active or convalescent COVID-19. The chain recombines TRBV9 with TRBJ2-7; D is unresolved. Input material: peripheral blood. The DNA of the CDR3 is TGTGCCAGCAGCGTAGGGAGCGCAAGCTCCTACGAGCAGTACTTC. Translation gives CASSVGSASSYEQYF.